Following are 13 T cell receptor beta chains from one sample sequenced in a study of identical twins. TCRdb reanalysed the 5' RACE reads using MiXCR and keeps one entry per CDR3 protein. The sample holds 600,000 to 700,000 distinct CDR3 sequences; 21% are singletons and the top ten take roughly 4%. These data were also filed under a second study, of T cells expressing NK-cell markers.

Sequences were obtained from PBMCs. The source of these receptors is a woman aged 18-29 years in good health.

V and J are TRBV2 and TRBJ1-1; the match to TRBD1 covers 7 bases. CDR3 length: 14 amino acids. V lost 6 bases and J lost 5; bases outside the gene matches: 9. Germline values: CDR1 SNHLY, CDR2 FYNNEI. CDR3 residues: CASSQQGMVTEAFF. Written as DNA, the CDR3 is TGTGCCAGCAGCCAACAGGGGATGGTAACTGAAGCTTTCTTT.

The CDR3, as DNA: TGTGCCAGCAGACGGAATGCCGGGACAGTATCCGGAAACACCATATATTTT. It yields the protein CASRRNAGTVSGNTIYF. V is TRBV6-1 and J is TRBJ1-3, with TRBD1 matching 7 bases. CDR1 and CDR2 from the germline V gene are MNHNS and SASEGT. The CDR3 runs 17 residues. The V segment lost 6 bases and the J segment 4 bases; nucleotides outside the gene matches: 15.

The CDR3 loop is CAIEGQGINEQFF. DNA for the CDR3: TGTGCCATCGAGGGACAGGGGATCAATGAGCAGTTCTTC. V is TRBV10-3 and J is TRBJ2-1; 10 bases match TRBD1. CDR3 length equals 13 residues. After removal of 8 bases from V and 6 bases from J, the junction contained 4 bases not matched to a gene. The germline CDR1 and CDR2 sequences are ENHRY and SYGVKD.

A few counts support this clonotype. This chain links TRBV29-1 with TRBJ1-2; unclear D gene. The CDR3 is 11 amino acids. V shed 0 bases and J shed 4 bases, with 3 bases lying between them. Per the germline V gene, CDR1 is SQVTM and CDR2 is ANQGSEA. CDR3 DNA sequence: TGCAGCGTTGAAGAACTCTATGGCTACACCTTC. This sequence encodes CSVEELYGYTF.

This clonotype was observed a few times. The chain is built from TRBV24-1 and TRBJ2-3; no reliable D call. This CDR3 has 15 residues. Germline CDR1 reads KGHDR; CDR2 reads SFDVKD. V lost 12 bases to trimming and J lost 2 bases, with 20 bases between them. CDR3 region: CAPTTDRMPTDTQYF. In nucleotides, the CDR3 is TGTGCCCCAACAACAGACCGGATGCCCACAGATACGCAGTATTTT.

This clonotype was detected a few times. The J gene is TRBJ2-3, the V gene TRBV20-1; tentatively, D is TRBD1 (5 bases). The CDR3 has 13 amino acids. Trimming cost V 1 base and J 2 bases, with 7 bases left between them. Germline V lookup: CDR1 DFQATT, CDR2 SNEGSKA (reference sequence). The CDR3 loop is CSARVGVTDTQYF. The CDR3 DNA follows: TGCAGTGCTAGAGTAGGGGTCACAGATACGCAGTATTTT.

The chain recombines TRBV12-3 or TRBV12-4 with TRBJ1-2; a weak D match, TRBD1 (6 bases). This CDR3 is built from 15 residues. V was cut by 6 bases and J by 1 base, with 15 bases left in between. In DNA form, the CDR3 reads TGTGCCAGCAGCCTCGGGGCAGGGGTTAACTATGGCTACACCTTC. As protein: CASSLGAGVNYGYTF.

This clonotype was picked up a small number of times. The J gene is TRBJ2-7, the V gene TRBV5-6; 7 nucleotides line up with TRBD1. This CDR3 region has 13 residues. The V gene's germline CDR1 is SGHDT and CDR2 YYEEEE. V was pared by 5 bases and J by 6 bases, with 8 bases of the junction left unmatched. Here the CDR3 reads CASSPDRMGEQYF. CDR3 DNA: TGTGCCAGCAGTCCGGACAGGATGGGCGAGCAGTACTTC.

CDR3 loop: CASSVGGQGEQFF. CDR3 nucleotide sequence: TGTGCCAGCAGCGTAGGGGGGCAGGGGGAGCAGTTCTTC. The chain links TRBV9 to TRBJ2-1; tentatively, D is TRBD1 (6 bases). V was shortened by 0 bases and J by 10 bases, with 11 bases between the two germline ends. The CDR3 is made up of 13 amino acids. From germline, CDR1 is SGDLS and CDR2 YYNGEE.

This clonotype was counted only a few times. The CDR3 sequence: CASSQGHTGTYEQYF. CDR3 nucleotides: TGTGCCAGCAGCCAGGGACATACCGGAACCTACGAGCAGTACTTC. The chain is built from TRBV14 and TRBJ2-7, with D possibly matching TRBD1 (6 bases). V shed 3 bases and J shed 2 bases, with 14 bases lying between them. The germline CDR1 and CDR2 sequences are SGHDN and FVKESK. This CDR3 has 15 amino acids.

This clonotype appeared a single time. V and J are TRBV12-3 or TRBV12-4 and TRBJ2-5; TRBD1 aligns across 10 bases. The CDR3 is 18 amino acids. J gave up 9 bases and V 6 bases, and 22 bases lay outside the gene matches. Written as DNA, the CDR3 is TGTGCCAGCAGCTTCAACTTCCGGGACAGGGGTTTGCTGAACCCCCAGTACTTC. This translates into CASSFNFRDRGLLNPQYF.

The V and J genes are TRBV11-2 and TRBJ1-1, with D uncertain. The CDR3 has 12 residues. The germline V gene has CDR1 SGHAT and CDR2 FQNNGV. Trimming shortened V by 1 base and J by 6 bases, and 6 bases separated the two germline ends. The CDR3 bases are TGTGCCAGCAGCTTAGTTTTGGCTGAAGCTTTCTTT. Protein product: CASSLVLAEAFF.

This clonotype was seen once. This sequence joins TRBV5-5 and TRBJ1-2; 7 positions match TRBD1. Trimming took 4 bases from V and 2 from J; bases not matched to a gene: 8. Germline V lookup: CDR1 SGHKS, CDR2 YYEKEE (reference sequence). The CDR3 loop spans 15 amino acids. CDR3 sequence: CASSLAGQINYGYTF. In DNA form, the CDR3 reads TGTGCCAGCAGCCTTGCGGGACAGATAAACTATGGCTACACCTTC.